A single sample gave rise to the 11 T cell receptor beta chains below, sequenced in a study of neoadjuvant nivolumab and ipilimumab in lung cancer. Profiled with immunoSEQ multiplex PCR; TCRdb holds only in-frame clones, not every one. The sample records roughly 39,000 clones, roughly nine tenths being singletons. The specimen was peripheral blood, collected before neoadjuvant nivolumab, alone or with ipilimumab. The origin of the receptors is an adult with non-small cell lung cancer.

The rearrangement links TRBV29-1 to TRBJ2-6; D is uncertain. Germline values: CDR1 SQVTM, CDR2 ANQGSEA. The CDR3 is 11 residues long. The ends were cut back, 4 bases at V and 3 bases at J, with 1 base in the middle. CDR3 amino acids: CSVVGANVLTF. CDR3 nucleotide sequence: TGCAGCGTTGTTGGGGCCAACGTCCTGACTTTC.

This clone appeared once. V gene TRBV7-3 combines with J gene TRBJ2-7, with D tentatively TRBD2 (6 bases). The CDR3 runs 13 residues. V was pared by 5 bases and J by 6 bases, with 14 bases between. The germline CDR1 and CDR2 sequences are SGHTA and FQGTGA. The CDR3 region is CASSPRGRTEQYF. The CDR3 DNA reads TGTGCCAGCAGCCCCCGGGGGAGGACCGAGCAGTACTTC.

The chain joins TRBV11-2 to TRBJ1-2; 7 bases match TRBD1. The CDR3 sequence is 13 residues long. The V segment lost 4 bases and the J segment 4 bases; nucleotides outside the gene matches: 3. Germline CDR1 SGHAT, CDR2 FQNNGV. This CDR3 reads CASSSRGPYGYTF. The CDR3 nucleotides are TGTGCCAGCAGCTCTAGGGGGCCCTATGGCTACACCTTC.

J is TRBJ2-1 and V is TRBV15; weak D call: TRBD2 (6 bases). CDR1 is LNHNV, CDR2 YYDKDF, per germline (reference sequence). The ends were cut back, 5 bases at V and 2 bases at J, with 13 bases in the middle. CDR3 length: 15 amino acids. CDR3 nucleotide sequence: TGTGCCACCAGCGGAGGGACTCGAGCCTACAATGAGCAGTTCTTC. Amino acid sequence: CATSGGTRAYNEQFF.

This clone was picked up a small number of times. The chain couples TRBV28 to TRBJ1-1; 8 nucleotides align to TRBD1. The V gene end was trimmed by 0 bases and the J gene end by 8 bases; junction bases not matched to a gene: 5. The CDR3 contains 14 residues. Looked up from germline, CDR1 is MDHEN and CDR2 is SYDVKM. CDR3 DNA: TGTGCCAGCAGTTTATGGGACAGGGAAAAAGAAGCTTTCTTT. Encoded protein: CASSLWDREKEAFF.

The gene calls are TRBV6-5 and TRBJ2-7; D is unclear. The CDR3 contains 13 residues. CDR1 is MNHEY, CDR2 SVGAGI, per germline. The V end was cut by 6 bases, the J end by 2 bases, with 11 bases between. The CDR3 protein is CASSRTGTYEQYF. CDR3 coding DNA: TGTGCCAGCAGCCGGACGGGCACCTACGAGCAGTACTTC.

V and J are TRBV14 and TRBJ2-7; D remains unclear. Germline CDR1 reads SGHDN; CDR2 reads FVKESK. The CDR3 is 15 amino acids. V lost 6 bases and J lost 3, with 18 bases in between. In DNA form, the CDR3 reads TGTGCCAGCAGTCCGGAAGGACGGAAGATCTACGAGCAGTACTTC. Protein sequence: CASSPEGRKIYEQYF.

The CDR3 sequence is CASSYPPDRWTYEQYF. The CDR3 DNA follows: TGTGCCAGCAGTTACCCCCCGGACAGGTGGACCTACGAGCAGTACTTC. The chain couples TRBV6-6 to TRBJ2-7; 7 positions match TRBD1. V lost 2 bases to trimming and J lost 2 bases; unmatched junction nucleotides: 9. Germline-derived CDR1 and CDR2 are MNHNY and SVGAGI (reference sequence). CDR3 size: 16 residues.

The CDR3 spells CASSYTEASSEQYF. The DNA for the CDR3 is TGTGCCAGCAGTTACACCGAAGCTAGCTCCGAGCAGTACTTC. The chain combines TRBV6-5 with TRBJ2-7; TRBD2 might be the D (5 bases). CDR3 length equals 14 residues. Germline V gene data show CDR1 as MNHEY and CDR2 as SVGAGI. Trimming removed 2 bases at V and 6 bases at J, with 14 bases between.

The chain links TRBV18 to TRBJ2-7; the D gene is possibly TRBD1 (6 bases). The CDR3 is 15 amino acids. V lost 4 bases, J lost 2 bases, and 15 bases lay in between. Germline lookup yields CDR1 KGHSH and CDR2 LQKENI. The CDR3 sequence is CASSREGQVTYEQYF. The CDR3 coding sequence is TGTGCCAGCTCACGAGAGGGACAAGTCACCTACGAGCAGTACTTC.

This chain links TRBV18 with TRBJ1-5, with 7 nucleotides matching TRBD1. V trimming: 5 bases; J trimming: 5 bases; junction bases outside the gene matches: 3. CDR1 KGHSH and CDR2 LQKENI come from the germline V gene. The CDR3 has 13 residues. The DNA for the CDR3 is TGTGCCAGCTCATCACAGGGGCATCAGCCCCAGCATTTT. It encodes CASSSQGHQPQHF.